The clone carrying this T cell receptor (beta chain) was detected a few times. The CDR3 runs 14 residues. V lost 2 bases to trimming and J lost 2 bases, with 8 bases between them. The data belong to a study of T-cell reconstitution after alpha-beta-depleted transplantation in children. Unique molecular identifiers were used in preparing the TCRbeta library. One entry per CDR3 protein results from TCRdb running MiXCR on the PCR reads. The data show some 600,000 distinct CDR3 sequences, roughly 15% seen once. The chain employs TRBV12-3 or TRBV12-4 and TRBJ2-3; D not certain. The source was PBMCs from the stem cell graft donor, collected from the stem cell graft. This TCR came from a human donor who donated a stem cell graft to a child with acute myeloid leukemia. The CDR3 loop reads CASSLMPNTDTQYF. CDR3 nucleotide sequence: TGTGCCAGCAGTTTAATGCCCAACACAGATACGCAGTATTTT.